These T cell receptor beta chains were read from a single sample in a study of response to subunit inactivated influenza vaccine. From the RT-PCR reads, TCRdb called clonotypes with MiXCR, one entry per CDR3 protein. The sample consists of about 780,000 distinct CDR3 sequences, around a sixth of them appearing once. The sequenced sample was PBMCs from blood, obtained about 5 days after vaccination. These receptors all come from a man aged 45-65 years who received an inactivated influenza vaccine. Both conserved end residues are part of each CDR3. A D gene is named only where the DNA matches it firmly. Clone size appears in some rows only: once, few, many, or a class for an expanded clone.

TRBJ1-1 | - | - | TRBV27 | TGTGCCAGCAGTCTAATGGGGGGCGCGGTTACTGAAGCTTTCTTT | CASSLMGGAVTEAFF
TRBJ2-1 | TRBD2 | - | TRBV5-1 | TGCGCCAGCACCGCTGTCGCGGGAGGGCCAGGTGAGCAGTTCTTC | CASTAVAGGPGEQFF
TRBJ2-1 | TRBD2 | - | TRBV20-1 | TGCAGTGCGGCCGGGACTAGCGGGGGCTATGAGCAGTTCTTC | CSAAGTSGGYEQFF
TRBJ1-2 | - | few | TRBV7-9 | TGTGCCAGCAGCTTACTAAGTCGGGAACCCGGCTACACCTTC | CASSLLSREPGYTF
TRBJ2-1 | TRBD2 | - | TRBV5-6 | TGTGCCAGCAGCCTGGGGGCGGCTAGCGGGTCCGTCTCCTACAATGAGCAGTTCTTC | CASSLGAASGSVSYNEQFF
TRBJ2-7 | TRBD2 | few | TRBV6-1 | TGTGCCAGCAGTGAATTGGGACTAGCGACCCACGAGCAGTACTTC | CASSELGLATHEQYF
TRBJ1-2 | - | few | TRBV12-3/TRBV12-4 | TGTGCCAGCAGGGGGATTCGGGACTATGGCTACACCTTC | CASRGIRDYGYTF
TRBJ2-6 | - | - | TRBV24-1 | TGTGCCACCAGTGATGGGGACACAACTGGGGCCAACGTCCTGACTTTC | CATSDGDTTGANVLTF
TRBJ2-7 | - | - | TRBV29-1 | TGCAGCGTTGGGGGCACAGCTTACGAGCAGTACTTC | CSVGGTAYEQYF
TRBJ2-5 | TRBD1 | - | TRBV5-1 | TGCGCCAGCAGCTTAGGACAGGGAGCCTACCAAGAGACCCAGTACTTC | CASSLGQGAYQETQYF
TRBJ2-6 | - | few | TRBV4-3 | TGCGCCAGCAGCGCACCGGAGGGCAGCTCTGGGGCCAACGTCCTGACTTTC | CASSAPEGSSGANVLTF
TRBJ2-3 | - | few | TRBV7-2 | TGTGCCAGCAGCTTAGCTAGCCTAATAGCCGGACGGGATACGCAGTATTTT | CASSLASLIAGRDTQYF
TRBJ2-5 | TRBD2 | few | TRBV6-2/TRBV6-3 | TGTGCCAGCAGTCCCCCGACTAGCGGGAGCCAAGAGACCCAGTACTTC | CASSPPTSGSQETQYF
TRBJ1-6 | - | - | TRBV3-1 | TGTGCCAGCAGCCAAGTGGCCAATTCACCCCTCCACTTT | CASSQVANSPLHF
TRBJ1-6 | TRBD1 | few | TRBV11-1 | TGTGCCAGCAGCTCGACAGGGATTGGTAATTCACCCCTCCACTTT | CASSSTGIGNSPLHF
TRBJ1-2 | - | - | TRBV20-1 | TGCAGTGCCTATAACTATGGCTACACCTTC | CSAYNYGYTF
TRBJ2-3 | - | many | TRBV12-3/TRBV12-4 | TGTGCCAGCAGTTTTCCAGCGGAGGGCACAGATACGCAGTATTTT | CASSFPAEGTDTQYF
TRBJ2-3 | TRBD2 | - | TRBV20-1 | TGCAGTGCTAGTTCGGGAGCGGGAGGCCCCACAGATACGCAGTATTTT | CSASSGAGGPTDTQYF
TRBJ1-2 | - | few | TRBV6-5 | TGTGCCACCACGGGCCAGCGGGGCTACACCTTC | CATTGQRGYTF
TRBJ2-6 | - | - | TRBV5-1 | TGCGCCAGCAGCTTGCCCGTCTCTGGGGCCAACGTCCTGACTTTC | CASSLPVSGANVLTF
TRBJ2-3 | TRBD2 | - | TRBV24-1 | TGTGCCACCTCGAGCGGGAGGGCCACAGATACGCGGTATTTT | CATSSGRATDTRYF
TRBJ1-1 | - | - | TRBV29-1 | TGCAGCGTTGTGGAGGGGCCAGGCACTGAAGCTTTCTTT | CSVVEGPGTEAFF
TRBJ2-1 | TRBD1 | few | TRBV6-1 | TGTGCCAGCAAAAGGGACAGATCCTACAATGAGCAGTTCTTC | CASKRDRSYNEQFF
TRBJ2-5 | TRBD1 | - | TRBV2 | TGTGCCAGCAAGCCGGGACAGGCACTAGAGACCCAGTACTTC | CASKPGQALETQYF
TRBJ2-1 | TRBD2 | - | TRBV20-1 | TGCAGTGCTATTGTAGCGGGAGGATACAATGAGCAGTTCTTC | CSAIVAGGYNEQFF
TRBJ1-3 | - | many | TRBV3-1 | TGTGCCAGCAGCGCTCTATCTGGAAACACCATATATTTT | CASSALSGNTIYF
TRBJ1-2 | - | - | TRBV7-9 | TGTGCCAGCAGCTTAGAATCGGCTGGGGGCTATGGCTACACCTTC | CASSLESAGGYGYTF
TRBJ2-1 | - | - | TRBV5-5 | TGTGCCAGCAGCTTGGGACACTTCAATGAGCAGTTCTTC | CASSLGHFNEQFF
TRBJ2-1 | - | - | TRBV12-3/TRBV12-4 | TGTGCCAGCAGGAGGTACAATGAGCAGTTCTTC | CASRRYNEQFF